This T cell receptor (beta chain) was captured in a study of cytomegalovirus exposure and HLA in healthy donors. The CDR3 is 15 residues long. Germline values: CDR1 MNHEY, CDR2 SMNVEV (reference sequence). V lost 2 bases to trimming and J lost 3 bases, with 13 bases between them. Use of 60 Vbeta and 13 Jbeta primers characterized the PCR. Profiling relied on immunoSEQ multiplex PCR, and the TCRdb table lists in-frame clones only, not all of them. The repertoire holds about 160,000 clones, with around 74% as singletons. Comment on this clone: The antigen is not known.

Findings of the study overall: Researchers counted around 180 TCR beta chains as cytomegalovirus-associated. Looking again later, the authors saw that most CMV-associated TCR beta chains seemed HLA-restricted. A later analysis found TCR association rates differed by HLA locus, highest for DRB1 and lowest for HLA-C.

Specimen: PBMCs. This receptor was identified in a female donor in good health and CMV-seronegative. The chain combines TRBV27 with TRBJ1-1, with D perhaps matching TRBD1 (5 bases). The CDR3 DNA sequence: TGTGCCAGCAGTTTAGGATCGGAGGGGCACACTGAAGCTTTCTTT. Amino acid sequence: CASSLGSEGHTEAFF.